This T cell receptor beta chain was documented in a study of cytomegalovirus exposure and HLA in healthy donors. Findings of the study overall: For most TCR beta V segments, an earlier analysis put the productive rate at about 87% or about 30% of the time.

The CDR3 covers 16 residues. Germline CDR1 reads SGHVS; CDR2 reads FQNEAQ. Trimming shortened V by 0 bases and J by 2 bases, and 11 bases separated the two germline ends. Unrecorded immune exposure was likely among donors, who were nominally healthy when sampled. 60 Vbeta and 13 Jbeta primers were used in PCR. Sequencing used immunoSEQ multiplex PCR; TCRdb keeps in-frame clones, though not all of them. The data contain 89,000 or so clones, 70% to 80% of them singletons. A word on this clone: Its antigen is not known.

This TCR was sampled from a man younger than 30 in good health and CMV-seropositive. The sample taken for sequencing was PBMCs. The V and J genes are TRBV7-8 and TRBJ1-5; D call uncertain. As DNA, the CDR3 is TGTGCCAGCAGCTTAGCCGGGATACGGGGCAATCAGCCCCAGCATTTT. Protein: CASSLAGIRGNQPQHF.